Ten or more counts support the clone carrying this T cell receptor beta chain. The antigen is undetermined. The authors prepared the TCRbeta library with unique molecular identifiers. TCRdb passed the PCR reads through MiXCR, listing each CDR3 protein once. The sample lists hundreds of thousands of distinct CDR3 sequences, 13% occurring once. This record belongs to a study of T-cell reconstitution after alpha-beta-depleted transplantation in children. CDR3 length: 15 residues. The V gene's germline CDR1 is MDHEN and CDR2 SYDVKM. Losses at the gene ends were 1 base for V and 0 bases for J; bases not matched to a gene: 3. Study results and caveats: Several patients had high TCRbeta diversity at day 60; it came from surviving recipient T cells and thymic progenitors. A year post-transplant, T-cell counts and diversity derived mostly from newly produced T cells. It was reported that alpha-beta T cells came from several hundred expanded graft clones (about two months after transplant).

The chain carries TRBV28 and TRBJ2-7; 7 nucleotides align to TRBD2. The receptor was derived from a male patient younger than 18 who had a stem cell transplant for acute myeloid leukemia, so the T cells may come from the graft donor. This specimen consisted of PBMCs, mostly from graft donor cells, obtained 360 days after TCRalphabeta/CD19-depleted stem cell transplant. The CDR3 region is CASSLFGRLSYEQYF. As DNA, the CDR3 is TGTGCCAGCAGTTTATTCGGGAGGCTCTCCTACGAGCAGTACTTC.